These T cell receptor beta chains were read from a single sample in a study of molecular identifiers for immune sequencing clone quantification. MiXCR, run by TCRdb on the PCR reads, gives a single entry per CDR3 protein. Counted here are fewer than 25,000 distinct CDR3 sequences, roughly 17% occurring once; the ten biggest clones make up roughly 1%. The sequencing input was naive CD8+ T cells from blood, with Jurkat cell RNA spiked in. These receptor sequences come from a human donor in good health. Some libraries in this study had Jurkat cell RNA spiked in. The CDR3 runs from the conserved cysteine through the conserved F or W. Each record gives: CDR3 DNA, CDR3 protein, V gene, clone size, D gene, J gene. A D gene is named only where the DNA matches it firmly. Only some rows state a clone size, as once, few, many or a class for expanded clones.

TGTGCCAGCAGCCTGATCAGGGGGGGGAGCAATCAGCCCCAGCATTTT,CASSLIRGGSNQPQHF,TRBV28,many,TRBD1,TRBJ1-5
TGTGCCAGTAGTATCTCCAGGGGGACCACTGAAGCTTTCTTT,CASSISRGTTEAFF,TRBV19,many,TRBD1,TRBJ1-1
TGTGCCAGCAGTCGTCAGACATCCCCAACTAACTATGGCTACACCTTC,CASSRQTSPTNYGYTF,TRBV12-3/TRBV12-4,many,NA,TRBJ1-2
TGTGCCAGCAGCCAATCCACTAGCAGCGCCGAGACCCAGTACTTC,CASSQSTSSAETQYF,TRBV16,many,NA,TRBJ2-5
TGTGCCAGCAGCCGGAAACCGGGACTAATGGAGACCCAGTACTTC,CASSRKPGLMETQYF,TRBV7-9,many,TRBD2,TRBJ2-5
TGTGCCAGCAGCCCGGAAGGGATTGAAGCTTTCTTT,CASSPEGIEAFF,TRBV5-4,many,NA,TRBJ1-1
TGTGCCAGCAGTACTCAGGGGGACAGAGACGAGCAGTACTTC,CASSTQGDRDEQYF,TRBV6-5,many,TRBD1,TRBJ2-7
TGCGCCAGCAGCCAAGATCGTGGTCGCCTCGTTACAGATACGCAGTATTTT,CASSQDRGRLVTDTQYF,TRBV4-3,medium-sized,NA,TRBJ2-3
TGTGCCAGTAGTATAGATTTTGAGGGACTAGCGGGCCTGGACCAAGAGACCCAGTACTTC,CASSIDFEGLAGLDQETQYF,TRBV19,NA,TRBD2,TRBJ2-5
TGCGCCAGCAGCCATCTGGCAGCAGGACCCCTAGCCAAAAACATTCAGTACTTC,CASSHLAAGPLAKNIQYF,TRBV4-1,many,NA,TRBJ2-4
TGTGCCAGCAGCTTAGACCCCCTAGCCGGGGGGGGTATCGAAGAGACCCAGTACTTC,CASSLDPLAGGGIEETQYF,TRBV7-2,medium-sized,TRBD2,TRBJ2-5
TGTGCCAGCAGTTACGTATCTGGAGAAATTCAGTACTTC,CASSYVSGEIQYF,TRBV6-5,NA,NA,TRBJ2-4
TGTGCCAGCAGCTTAACCATCCCCTATGGCTACACCTTC,CASSLTIPYGYTF,TRBV14,NA,NA,TRBJ1-2
TGTGCCAGCAGCGAGGAGAATCAGCCCCAGCATTTT,CASSEENQPQHF,TRBV5-4,many,NA,TRBJ1-5
TGTGCCAGCACCACCCCGGGAGGAGAAGCTTTCTTT,CASTTPGGEAFF,TRBV6-2/TRBV6-3,many,NA,TRBJ1-1
TGTGCCAGCACCCCCGGGCCCACTGAAGCTTTCTTT,CASTPGPTEAFF,TRBV6-2/TRBV6-3,many,NA,TRBJ1-1
TGTGCCAGCGGTTTTGGGGGCGGAGTAGGTGAGCAGTACTTC,CASGFGGGVGEQYF,TRBV5-8,many,NA,TRBJ2-7
TGTGCCAGCAGCTTAGAGTTAGCGGACTACAATGAGCAGTTCTTC,CASSLELADYNEQFF,TRBV11-2,many,NA,TRBJ2-1
TGTGCCAGCAGCTTTTACGACGGCTACGAGCAGTACTTC,CASSFYDGYEQYF,TRBV11-2,many,NA,TRBJ2-7
TGTGCCACCAGTGATTTCCAGGGAAATGAGCAGTTCTTC,CATSDFQGNEQFF,TRBV24-1,NA,NA,TRBJ2-1
TGTGCCAGCTCACCACCAGAAATAGCGACCGGGGTCACAGATACGCAGTATTTT,CASSPPEIATGVTDTQYF,TRBV18,many,NA,TRBJ2-3
TGTGCCAGCAGCTTTAGTTCTAGGGAGCAGTACTTC,CASSFSSREQYF,TRBV7-9,many,NA,TRBJ2-7
TGTGCCAGCAGTCCCGGACCCGTATCTCGCTCGGGGACGCGGGAGCTGTTTTTT,CASSPGPVSRSGTRELFF,TRBV12-3/TRBV12-4,many,NA,TRBJ2-2
TGTGCCAGCAGCCCCGGACAGAGCCCGTGGAGAGAGCAGTACTTC,CASSPGQSPWREQYF,TRBV11-2,many,NA,TRBJ2-7
TGTGCCAGCAGTCCTGAGGCCCCGACAGACCCCCGATATGGCTACACCTTC,CASSPEAPTDPRYGYTF,TRBV27,many,NA,TRBJ1-2
TGTGCCAGCAGCTTCTCCGGGACAGGGTTCACCGGGGAGCTGTTTTTT,CASSFSGTGFTGELFF,TRBV7-9,few,TRBD1,TRBJ2-2
TGTGCCAGCAGTGACACACAGATGAACACTGAAGCTTTCTTT,CASSDTQMNTEAFF,TRBV2,many,NA,TRBJ1-1
TGCAGCGTTGAAACGACAGGGGGCGGCGATACGCAGTATTTT,CSVETTGGGDTQYF,TRBV29-1,medium-sized,TRBD1,TRBJ2-3
TGTGTCAGTGGTATATCGGCGGGAGGCCCTCGAGAGCAGTACTTC,CVSGISAGGPREQYF,TRBV19,once,TRBD2,TRBJ2-7
TGTGCCAGCAGCCAACCGCGGAAAGGCAATCAGCCCCAGCATTTT,CASSQPRKGNQPQHF,TRBV3-2,many,NA,TRBJ1-5
TGTGCCAGCAGTTCAGCGGGAGTCATGTCCTACGAGCAGTACTTC,CASSSAGVMSYEQYF,TRBV7-2,medium-sized,TRBD2,TRBJ2-7
TGTGCCACCTTAGACTCTGGGGCCAACGTCCTGACTTTC,CATLDSGANVLTF,TRBV6-6,medium-sized,NA,TRBJ2-6
TGCGCCAGCAGCCAAGGGGCTAGCGGGACTAGCACAGATACGCAGTATTTT,CASSQGASGTSTDTQYF,TRBV4-3,many,TRBD2,TRBJ2-3
TGTGCCAGTAGTATAGTTCCGGGGGCGTACACTGAAGCTTTCTTT,CASSIVPGAYTEAFF,TRBV19,NA,NA,TRBJ1-1
TGCGCCAGCAGCCAAATATCTTGGCAGGAGAATACGCAGTATTTT,CASSQISWQENTQYF,TRBV4-1,many,NA,TRBJ2-3
TGTGCCAGCAGTGGGACAGGGGTACCCTACAATGAGCAGTTCTTC,CASSGTGVPYNEQFF,TRBV27,many,TRBD1,TRBJ2-1
TGCGCCAGCAGCACTGGGACTAGTAGCACAGATACGCAGTATTTT,CASSTGTSSTDTQYF,TRBV5-1,many,TRBD2,TRBJ2-3
TGCAGTGCTACGAAGGGACAGGGGAGGTCCTACGAGCAGTACTTC,CSATKGQGRSYEQYF,TRBV20-1,many,TRBD1,TRBJ2-7
TGTGCCAGCAGCTCCAGTTGGGGCAATCAGCCCCAGCATTTT,CASSSSWGNQPQHF,TRBV5-5,many,NA,TRBJ1-5
TGCGCCAGCAGACCCGGACTAGCGGGCTCCGGGGAGCTGTTTTTT,CASRPGLAGSGELFF,TRBV5-1,many,TRBD2,TRBJ2-2
TGTGCCACTTCATACATGGGGACTGAAGCTTTCTTT,CATSYMGTEAFF,TRBV6-2/TRBV6-3,many,NA,TRBJ1-1
TGCGCCAGCAGCCATGGGACAGGGACCCATCAGCCCCAGCATTTT,CASSHGTGTHQPQHF,TRBV4-1,many,TRBD1,TRBJ1-5
TGTGCCAGCAGCCCAGCCCCGATCGAGCAGTACTTC,CASSPAPIEQYF,TRBV12-3/TRBV12-4,many,NA,TRBJ2-7
TGTGCCAGCAGTTTCTACACCAACACCGGGGAGCTGTTTTTT,CASSFYTNTGELFF,TRBV27,many,NA,TRBJ2-2
TGTGCCAGCACCCAGAACACAGATACGCAGTATTTT,CASTQNTDTQYF,TRBV6-2/TRBV6-3,many,NA,TRBJ2-3
TGTGCCAGCAGCTTGACAGTCATGAACACTGAAGCTTTCTTT,CASSLTVMNTEAFF,TRBV5-8,many,NA,TRBJ1-1
TGTGCCAGCAGTGGGGAGGCGGGAGGTAGAGAGACCCAGTACTTC,CASSGEAGGRETQYF,TRBV12-3/TRBV12-4,many,TRBD2,TRBJ2-5
TGTGCCAGCAGTGAAGCCTCTGCAGGCCCGAATTCACCCCTCCACTTT,CASSEASAGPNSPLHF,TRBV2,many,NA,TRBJ1-6
TGCAGTGCTAGAAGTAGCGGGGGGTACCAAGAGACCCAGTACTTC,CSARSSGGYQETQYF,TRBV20-1,many,TRBD2,TRBJ2-5
TGTGCCAGCAGTACCGCCTCCTACAATGAGCAGTTCTTC,CASSTASYNEQFF,TRBV6-2/TRBV6-3,many,NA,TRBJ2-1
TGTGCCAGCAGCGCCCGGGACACCTGGTACCAAGAGACCCAGTACTTC,CASSARDTWYQETQYF,TRBV7-8,NA,NA,TRBJ2-5
TGTGCCAGCAGTTACTCGATTCGTCCGGGACGCACAGATACGCAGTATTTT,CASSYSIRPGRTDTQYF,TRBV6-5,many,NA,TRBJ2-3
TGTGCCAGCAGCCAAGAGTCGGATCAGCCCCAGCATTTT,CASSQESDQPQHF,TRBV4-2,many,NA,TRBJ1-5
TGCGCCAGCAGCCCGGTCAGTTCTTTGGGACAGGGGCGCGGGACGCAGTATTTT,CASSPVSSLGQGRGTQYF,TRBV5-1,many,TRBD1,TRBJ2-3
TGTGCCAGCAGCCCCGCTTCCGGGATCTATGGCTACACCTTC,CASSPASGIYGYTF,TRBV13,many,NA,TRBJ1-2
TGTGCCAGCAGAGGGACGCATGACAACTCTGGGGCCAACGTCCTGACTTTC,CASRGTHDNSGANVLTF,TRBV7-6,many,NA,TRBJ2-6
TGTGCCACCAGCAGAGACGGGGACGAGGATCAGCCCCAGCATTTT,CATSRDGDEDQPQHF,TRBV15,many,NA,TRBJ1-5
TGTGCCAGCAATCCCACAGGGAACACCGGGGAGCTGTTTTTT,CASNPTGNTGELFF,TRBV9,many,NA,TRBJ2-2
TGTGCCAGCAGGCCAGGGGGCGCCGGCACAGATACGCAGTATTTT,CASRPGGAGTDTQYF,TRBV27,many,TRBD1,TRBJ2-3